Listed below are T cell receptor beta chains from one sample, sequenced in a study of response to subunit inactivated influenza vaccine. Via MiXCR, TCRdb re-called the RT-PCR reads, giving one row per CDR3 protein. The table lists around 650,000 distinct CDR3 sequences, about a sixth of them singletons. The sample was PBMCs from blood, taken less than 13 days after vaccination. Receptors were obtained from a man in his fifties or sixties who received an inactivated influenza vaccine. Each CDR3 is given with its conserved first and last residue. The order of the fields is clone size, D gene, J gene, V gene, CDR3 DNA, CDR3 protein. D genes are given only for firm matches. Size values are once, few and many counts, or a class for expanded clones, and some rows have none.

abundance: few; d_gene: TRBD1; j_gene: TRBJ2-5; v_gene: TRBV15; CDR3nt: TGTGCCACCAGCAGATTCTCAGGGGGCCGAGAGACCCAGTACTTC; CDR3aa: CATSRFSGGRETQYF
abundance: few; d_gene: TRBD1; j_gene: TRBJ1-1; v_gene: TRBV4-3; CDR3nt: TGCGCCAGCAGCCAAGACGACAGGGGAAGGGCTTTCTTT; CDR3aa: CASSQDDRGRAFF
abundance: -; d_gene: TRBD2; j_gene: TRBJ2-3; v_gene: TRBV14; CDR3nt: TGTGCCAGCAGTCTAAGCGGGGTGACGCAGTATTTT; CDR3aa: CASSLSGVTQYF
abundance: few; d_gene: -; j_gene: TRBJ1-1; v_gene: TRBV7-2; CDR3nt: TGTGCCAGCGGTCCCTGGGGGGTGGATGGCACTGAAGCTTTCTTT; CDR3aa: CASGPWGVDGTEAFF
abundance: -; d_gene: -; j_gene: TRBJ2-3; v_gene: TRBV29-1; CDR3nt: TGCAGCGTTGGCCACCGGGAGACAGATACGCAGTATTTT; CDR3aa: CSVGHRETDTQYF
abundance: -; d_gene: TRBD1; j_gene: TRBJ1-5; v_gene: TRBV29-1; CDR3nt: TGCAGCGCTGGTGGGACAGACCCCAATCAGCCCCAGCATTTT; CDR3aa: CSAGGTDPNQPQHF
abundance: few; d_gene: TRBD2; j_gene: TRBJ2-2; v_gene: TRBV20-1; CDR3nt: TGCAGTGCTAGCCTGCTAGCGGGAGTGAACACCGGGGAGCTGTTTTTT; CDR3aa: CSASLLAGVNTGELFF
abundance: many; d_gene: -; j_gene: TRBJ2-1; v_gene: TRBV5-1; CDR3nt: TGCGCCAGCAGCTTGGAGGGTCAGGGATTCAATGAGCAGTTCTTC; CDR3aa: CASSLEGQGFNEQFF
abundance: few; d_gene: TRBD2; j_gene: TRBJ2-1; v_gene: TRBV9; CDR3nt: TGTGCCAGCAGCGCCAGGACTAGCGGGATCGGCGAGCAGTTCTTC; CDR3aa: CASSARTSGIGEQFF
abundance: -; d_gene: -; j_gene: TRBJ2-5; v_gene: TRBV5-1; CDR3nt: TGCGCCAGCAGCCCGGGGGTGCAGGGAACCCAAGAGACCCAGTACTTC; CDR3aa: CASSPGVQGTQETQYF
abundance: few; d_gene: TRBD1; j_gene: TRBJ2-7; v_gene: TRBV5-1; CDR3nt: TGCGCCAGCAAACGGACAGGGGAAGAGCAGTACTTC; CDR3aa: CASKRTGEEQYF
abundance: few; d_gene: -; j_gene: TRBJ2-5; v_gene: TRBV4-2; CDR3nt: TGTGCCAGCGGCCAGAGACACCCCCAAGAGACCCAGTACTTC; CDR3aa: CASGQRHPQETQYF
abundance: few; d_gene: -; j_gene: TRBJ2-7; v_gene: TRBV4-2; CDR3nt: TGTGCCAGCAGCCAAGGATTAACAGGAAAATCCTACGAGCAGTACTTC; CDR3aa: CASSQGLTGKSYEQYF